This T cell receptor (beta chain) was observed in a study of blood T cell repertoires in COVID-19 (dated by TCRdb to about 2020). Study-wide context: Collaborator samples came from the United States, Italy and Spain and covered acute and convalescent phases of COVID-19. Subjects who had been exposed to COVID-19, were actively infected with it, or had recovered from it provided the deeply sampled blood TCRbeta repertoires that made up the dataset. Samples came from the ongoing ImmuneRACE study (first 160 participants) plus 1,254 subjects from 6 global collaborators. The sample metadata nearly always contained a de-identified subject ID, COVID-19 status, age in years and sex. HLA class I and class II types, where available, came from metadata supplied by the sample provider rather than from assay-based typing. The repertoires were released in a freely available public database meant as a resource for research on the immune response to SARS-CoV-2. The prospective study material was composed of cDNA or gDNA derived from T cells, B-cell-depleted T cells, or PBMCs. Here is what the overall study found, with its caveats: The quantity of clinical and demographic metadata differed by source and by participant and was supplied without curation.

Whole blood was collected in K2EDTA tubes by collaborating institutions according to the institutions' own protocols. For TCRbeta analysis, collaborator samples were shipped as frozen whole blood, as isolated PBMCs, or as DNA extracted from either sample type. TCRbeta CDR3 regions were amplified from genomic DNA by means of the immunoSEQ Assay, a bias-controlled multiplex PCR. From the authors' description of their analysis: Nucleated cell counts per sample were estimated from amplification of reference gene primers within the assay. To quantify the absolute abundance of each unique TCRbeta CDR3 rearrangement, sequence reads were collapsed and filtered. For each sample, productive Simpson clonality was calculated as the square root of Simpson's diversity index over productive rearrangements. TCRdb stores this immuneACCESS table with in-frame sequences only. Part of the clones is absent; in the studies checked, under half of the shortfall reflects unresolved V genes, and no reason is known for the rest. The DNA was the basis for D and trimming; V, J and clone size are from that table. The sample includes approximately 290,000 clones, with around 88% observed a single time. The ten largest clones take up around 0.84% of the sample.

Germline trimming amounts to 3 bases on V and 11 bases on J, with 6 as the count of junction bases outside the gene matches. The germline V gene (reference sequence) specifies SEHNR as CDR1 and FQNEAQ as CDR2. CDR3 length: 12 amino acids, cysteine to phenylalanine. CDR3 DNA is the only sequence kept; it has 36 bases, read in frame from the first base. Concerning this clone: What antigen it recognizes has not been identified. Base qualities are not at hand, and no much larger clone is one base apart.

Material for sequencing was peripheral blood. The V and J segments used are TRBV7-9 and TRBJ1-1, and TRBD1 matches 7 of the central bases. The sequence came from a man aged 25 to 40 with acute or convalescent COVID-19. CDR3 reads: CASSLGDRVAFF. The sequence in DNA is TGTGCCAGCAGCTTGGGGGACAGAGTGGCTTTCTTT.